The following is a TCR beta chain sequence with its context. Its antigen remains unidentified. The cohort excluded patients with autoimmune disease history or systemic immunosuppression. The entry originates in a study of OX40 agonist ivuxolimab in advanced cancers. Study results and caveats: Low normalized clonal expansion also occurred in some nonresponding patients. What antigens the expanded peripheral T cells recognized was never established. People who partly responded at 0.1-3.0 mg/kg had some of the least clonal expansion seen.

Method: immunoSEQ multiplex PCR; TCRdb's copy keeps in-frame clones and lacks some. The sample records approximately 99,000 clones, 80% to 95% being singletons. The germline gives CDR1 MNHEY, CDR2 SMNVEV (reference sequence). CDR3 length: 15 residues. The V gene lost 3 bases and the J gene lost 0 bases, with 8 bases spanning the gap. The sequence came from an adult with an advanced solid tumor such as melanoma, head and neck, liver or kidney cancer. Source: CD4+ or CD8+ T cells sorted from blood, taken in a trial of the OX40 agonist ivuxolimab. This sequence joins TRBV27 and TRBJ2-2; D not certain. CDR3 nucleotides: TGTGCCAGCAGTTTTAAAGGGACGAACACCGGGGAGCTGTTTTTT. It yields the protein CASSFKGTNTGELFF.